The T cell receptor beta chain described here comes from a study of tumor-infiltrating lymphocytes in primary liver carcinoma. From unsorted bulk tissue weighing roughly 17-32 mg, DNA and RNA were co-extracted. The CDR3 runs to 14 residues. V dropped 4 bases and J dropped 0 bases, with 7 bases sitting between them. CDR1 is MGHRA and CDR2 is YSYEKL in the germline V gene. This clonotype was observed many times. Its antigen is still unknown. A primer in the constant region served to generate TCR beta cDNA from 500 ng of total RNA. Libraries for TCR beta were built through three nested multiplex PCR rounds, which together made up a slightly modified ARM-PCR procedure. The first two PCR rounds used TRBV1-TRBV30 forward primers with a C-beta reverse primer, about 10 cycles each. TCRdb re-analysed the multiplex PCR reads in MiXCR, keeping a single row per CDR3 protein. The repertoire consists of about 100,000 distinct CDR3 sequences, with around 70% occurring once and the leading ten covering roughly 27%.

Study observations and caveats: Pairs comparing tumor with adjacent tissue or blood overlapped less than pairs drawn from tumor regions.

The gene calls are TRBV4-1 and TRBJ1-3, with D uncertain. The TCR sequence derives from a man aged 35-49 years with primary liver carcinoma and hepatitis B virus infection. The specimen was tumor-adjacent normal liver tissue. CDR3 loop: CASSRGNSGNTIYF. In DNA form, the CDR3 reads TGCGCCAGCAGCCGTGGTAACTCTGGAAACACCATATATTTT.